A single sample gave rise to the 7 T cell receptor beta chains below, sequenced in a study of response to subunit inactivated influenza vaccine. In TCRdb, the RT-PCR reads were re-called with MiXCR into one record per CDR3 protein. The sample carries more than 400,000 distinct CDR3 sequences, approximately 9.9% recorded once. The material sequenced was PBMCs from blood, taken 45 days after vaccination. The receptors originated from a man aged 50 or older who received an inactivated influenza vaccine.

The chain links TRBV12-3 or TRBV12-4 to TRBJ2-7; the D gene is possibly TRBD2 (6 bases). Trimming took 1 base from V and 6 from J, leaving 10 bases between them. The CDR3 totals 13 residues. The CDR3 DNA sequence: TGTGCCAGCAGTTTAGACGGGAGAGCCGAGCAGTACTTC. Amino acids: CASSLDGRAEQYF.

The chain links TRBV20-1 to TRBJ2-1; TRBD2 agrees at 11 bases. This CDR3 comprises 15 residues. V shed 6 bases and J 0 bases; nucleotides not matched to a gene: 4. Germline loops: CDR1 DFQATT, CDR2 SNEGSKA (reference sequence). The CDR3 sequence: CSANSGRASYNEQFF. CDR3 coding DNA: TGCAGTGCGAATAGCGGGAGGGCCTCCTACAATGAGCAGTTCTTC.

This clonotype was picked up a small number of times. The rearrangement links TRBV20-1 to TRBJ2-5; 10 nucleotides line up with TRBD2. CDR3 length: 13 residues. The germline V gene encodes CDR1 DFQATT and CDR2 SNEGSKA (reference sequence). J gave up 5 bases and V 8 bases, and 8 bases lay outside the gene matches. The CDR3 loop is CSSTPSGSETQYF. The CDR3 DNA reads TGCAGTTCTACCCCTAGCGGGAGCGAGACCCAGTACTTC.

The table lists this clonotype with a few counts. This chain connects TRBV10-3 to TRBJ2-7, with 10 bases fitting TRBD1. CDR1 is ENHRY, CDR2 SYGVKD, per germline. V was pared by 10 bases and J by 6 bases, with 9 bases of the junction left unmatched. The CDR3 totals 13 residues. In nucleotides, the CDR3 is TGTGCCACGAGGGGACAGGGGTCGGGCGAGCAGTACTTC. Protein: CATRGQGSGEQYF.

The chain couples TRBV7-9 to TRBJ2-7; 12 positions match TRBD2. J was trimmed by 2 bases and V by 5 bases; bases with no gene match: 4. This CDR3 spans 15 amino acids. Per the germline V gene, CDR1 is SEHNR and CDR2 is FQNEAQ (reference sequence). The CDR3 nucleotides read TGTGCCAGCAGCACACGGACTAGCGGGACCTACGAGCAGTACTTC. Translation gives CASSTRTSGTYEQYF.

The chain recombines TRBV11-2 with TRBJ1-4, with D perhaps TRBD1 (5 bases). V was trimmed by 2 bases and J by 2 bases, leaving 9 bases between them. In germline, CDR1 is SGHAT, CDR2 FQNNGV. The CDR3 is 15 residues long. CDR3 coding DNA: TGTGCCAGCAGCTTAAGTGCAGGGACTAATGAAAAACTGTTTTTT. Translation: CASSLSAGTNEKLFF.

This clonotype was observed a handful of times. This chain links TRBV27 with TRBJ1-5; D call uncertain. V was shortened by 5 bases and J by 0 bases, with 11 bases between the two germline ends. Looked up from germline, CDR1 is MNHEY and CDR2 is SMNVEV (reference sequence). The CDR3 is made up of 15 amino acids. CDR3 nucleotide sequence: TGTGCCAGCAGTCCTCAGGCGTATAGCAATCAGCCCCAGCATTTT. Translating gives CASSPQAYSNQPQHF.